These 19 T cell receptor beta chains came from one sample sequenced in a study of blood T cell repertoires in COVID-19. Clones were read by immunoSEQ multiplex PCR, and TCRdb kept only the in-frame ones, dropping some. Among about 210,000 clones listed, about four fifths were seen once. Sequencing was carried out using peripheral blood. All receptors come from a woman aged 40 to 50 with active or convalescent COVID-19.

The chain is built from TRBV5-8 and TRBJ2-5; no clear D. This CDR3 is 14 amino acids long. V lost 0 bases, J lost 0 bases, and 6 bases lay in between. Germline V gene lookup returns CDR1 SGHTS and CDR2 YDEGEE. CDR3 loop: CASSLVRYQETQYF. CDR3 nucleotides: TGTGCCAGCAGCTTGGTCAGGTACCAAGAGACCCAGTACTTC.

This clone was observed a handful of times. The V and J genes are TRBV11-2 and TRBJ2-1, with 9 bases that match TRBD2. Germline trimming cut 4 bases from V and 4 bases from J; bases unmatched to any gene: 8. From germline, CDR1 is SGHAT and CDR2 FQNNGV. This CDR3 is built from 16 residues. The CDR3 DNA sequence: TGTGCCAGCAGCTCGAGGCGGGAGGGTACGTACAATGAGCAGTTCTTC. Translation gives CASSSRREGTYNEQFF.

This sequence joins TRBV30 and TRBJ1-5; possibly TRBD1 for D (6 bases). Trimming removed 8 bases at V and 0 bases at J, with 23 bases between. The germline V gene encodes CDR1 GTSNPN and CDR2 SVGIG (reference sequence). The CDR3 totals 17 residues. Here the CDR3 DNA reads TGTGCCCCTCAGGGGTCTGCTATATACTATAGCAATCAGCCCCAGCATTTT. This translates into CAPQGSAIYYSNQPQHF.

The table lists this clone with a count of one. V usage is TRBV6-4 and J usage is TRBJ2-5; D is perhaps TRBD2 (6 bases). Trimming removed 5 bases at V and 4 bases at J, with 17 bases between. Germline lookup yields CDR1 MRHNA and CDR2 SNTAGT. The CDR3 spans 15 residues. This CDR3 reads CASSLLRERLETQYF. DNA for the CDR3: TGTGCCAGCAGTCTATTACGGGAGAGACTAGAGACCCAGTACTTC.

V gene TRBV5-4 combines with J gene TRBJ1-2; D uncertain. The germline V and J ends were trimmed by 0 bases and 3 bases, with 9 bases remaining between them. The CDR3 is 14 amino acids. Germline values: CDR1 SGHNT, CDR2 YYREEE (reference sequence). CDR3 DNA sequence: TGTGCCAGCAGCTTGGAGGCGGAACACTATGGCTACACCTTC. Its protein product is CASSLEAEHYGYTF.

The J gene is TRBJ1-6, the V gene TRBV9; maybe TRBD1 (6 bases). V lost 4 bases and J lost 5, with 10 bases in between. The V gene's germline CDR1 is SGDLS and CDR2 YYNGEE. The CDR3 totals 14 residues. CDR3 region: CASSSRTDNSPLHF. CDR3 DNA sequence: TGTGCCAGCAGCTCCCGGACAGATAATTCACCCCTCCACTTT.

J is TRBJ1-6 and V is TRBV7-6; 10 bases are shared with TRBD1. Germline assignment: CDR1 SGHVS and CDR2 FNYEAQ. The J segment lost 7 bases and the V segment lost 4 bases, leaving 4 bases of the junction unmatched. The CDR3 is 15 residues long. The CDR3 coding sequence is TGTGCCAGCAGCTACGGGGGACAGGGGAATTCACCCCTCCACTTT. Protein sequence: CASSYGGQGNSPLHF.

This clone was seen a single time. The chain employs TRBV4-3 and TRBJ2-7; D is perhaps TRBD2 (5 bases). The germline gives CDR1 LGHNA, CDR2 YSLEER. The germline V and J ends were trimmed by 4 bases and 4 bases, with 14 bases remaining between them. The CDR3 consists of 14 residues. Here the CDR3 reads CASSPTTQPYEQYF. The CDR3 region has the DNA TGCGCCAGCAGCCCGACTACTCAGCCGTACGAGCAGTACTTC.

The V gene is TRBV25-1, the J gene TRBJ1-6, with D maybe TRBD1 (5 bases). V was clipped by 3 bases and J by 3 bases, with 9 bases between them. This CDR3 region has 15 residues. CDR1 and CDR2 from the germline V gene are MGHDK and SYGVNS. The CDR3 nucleotides read TGTGCCAGCAGTGAGGGGCAGGTCTATAATTCACCCCTCCACTTT. Translating gives CASSEGQVYNSPLHF.

This chain links TRBV12-5 with TRBJ2-7; a possible D gene is TRBD2 (5 bases). V shed 1 base and J shed 4 bases, with 8 bases lying between them. The CDR3 length is 13 residues. In germline, CDR1 is LGHNT, CDR2 FRNRAP. The CDR3 DNA reads as TGTGCTAGTGGTTTGGACTCGGGATACGAGCAGTACTTC. It codes for CASGLDSGYEQYF.

The gene calls are TRBV18 and TRBJ1-2, with no clear D. Trimming removed 3 bases at V and 3 bases at J, with 5 bases between. Per the germline V gene, CDR1 is KGHSH and CDR2 is LQKENI. CDR3 size: 12 residues. The CDR3 coding sequence is TGTGCCAGCTCACCGGCCGACTATGGCTACACCTTC. It encodes CASSPADYGYTF. Full variable domain (rest looked up from reference TRBV18 and TRBJ1-2): NAGVMQNPRHLVRRRGQEARLRCSPMKGHSHVYWYRQLPEEGLKFMVYLQKENIIDESGMPKERFSAEFPKEGPSILRIQQVVRGDSAAYFCASSPADYGYTFGSGTRLTVV.

The chain is built from TRBV3-1 (or the pseudogene TRBV3-2) and TRBJ1-2; maybe TRBD1 (6 bases). The CDR3 contains 14 residues. Trimming took off 0 bases at V and 8 bases at J, with 13 bases between the two ends. Germline V gene sequence: CDR1 LGHDT, CDR2 YNNKEL (reference sequence). CDR3 loop: CASSQDLVGTGYTF. The CDR3 nucleotides are TGTGCCAGCAGCCAAGATCTTGTGGGGACAGGCTACACCTTC.

V and J are TRBV2 and TRBJ1-1, with D unresolved. Germline V gene lookup returns CDR1 SNHLY and CDR2 FYNNEI. The CDR3 runs 13 residues. Trimming left V 8 bases short and J 0 bases short, with 10 bases between. Written as DNA, the CDR3 is TGTGCCAGCTGCGGGATGATGAACACTGAAGCTTTCTTT. This encodes CASCGMMNTEAFF.

The chain links TRBV2 to TRBJ1-2, with TRBD1 matching 8 bases. Germline V gene sequence: CDR1 SNHLY, CDR2 FYNNEI. CDR3 length: 15 residues. After removal of 6 bases from V and 5 bases from J, the junction contained 11 bases not matched to a gene. CDR3 amino acids: CASSVGQAKLYGYTF. The CDR3, as DNA: TGTGCCAGCAGCGTGGGACAGGCCAAACTATATGGCTACACCTTC.

Here the CDR3 DNA reads TGCGCCAGCAGTCAGGCGGGAGTCCTTGGTGGCTACACCTTC. It translates to CASSQAGVLGGYTF. This rearrangement joins TRBV5-1 to TRBJ1-2; no definite D call. This CDR3 is built from 14 residues. Germline loops: CDR1 SGHRS, CDR2 YFSETQ. The V end was cut by 5 bases, the J end by 7 bases, with 18 bases between. Combining the CDR3 with reference TRBV5-1 and TRBJ1-2 gives the whole variable domain KAGVTQTPRYLIKTRGQQVTLSCSPISGHRSVSWYQQTPGQGLQFLFEYFSETQRNKGNFPGRFSGRQFSNSRSEMNVSTLELGDSALYLCASSQAGVLGGYTFGSGTRLTVV.

V usage is TRBV18 and J usage is TRBJ2-7; possible D gene TRBD2, 6 bases. Per the germline V gene, CDR1 is KGHSH and CDR2 is LQKENI. V lost 6 bases to trimming and J lost 6 bases, with 12 bases between them. The CDR3 contains 12 residues. CDR3 amino acids: CASSATSFEQYF. The DNA for the CDR3 is TGTGCCAGCTCGGCGACTAGTTTCGAGCAGTACTTC.

The chain uses TRBV18 and TRBJ1-2; the match to TRBD1 covers 7 bases. The CDR3 sequence is 15 residues long. With 1 base clipped from V and 3 bases from J, the junction kept 5 bases outside the gene matches. Per germline, CDR1 KGHSH and CDR2 LQKENI. CDR3 sequence (DNA): TGTGCCAGCTCACCACGGGACAGTGTCTACTATGGCTACACCTTC. This gives the protein CASSPRDSVYYGYTF. Complete variable domain (other parts from reference TRBV18 and TRBJ1-2): NAGVMQNPRHLVRRRGQEARLRCSPMKGHSHVYWYRQLPEEGLKFMVYLQKENIIDESGMPKERFSAEFPKEGPSILRIQQVVRGDSAAYFCASSPRDSVYYGYTFGSGTRLTVV.

J is TRBJ1-6 and V is TRBV6-6; 8 bases align to TRBD1. CDR1 is MNHNY, CDR2 SVGAGI, per germline (reference sequence). CDR3 length: 16 residues. V lost 5 bases to trimming and J lost 9 bases; unmatched junction nucleotides: 12. The CDR3, as DNA: TGTGCCAGCAGTCTTAGGACAGGGAGTATAGGTTCACCCCTCCACTTT. Its protein is CASSLRTGSIGSPLHF.

The rearrangement links TRBV6-5 to TRBJ1-1, with D maybe TRBD1 (5 bases). V lost 5 bases and J lost 10, with 14 bases in between. The CDR3 covers 12 residues. CDR1 is MNHEY and CDR2 is SVGAGI in the germline V gene. In nucleotides, the CDR3 is TGTGCCAGCAGTCGGTCGGGGGGTCGAGCTTTCTTT. This encodes CASSRSGGRAFF.